This section outlines one TCR beta chain sequence together with its context. The antigen remains unidentified. Trimming removed 5 bases from V and 1 base from J, with 7 bases in between. The length of the CDR3 is 13 residues. This entry is derived from a study of T cell responses to AZD1222 COVID-19 vaccine. Findings and limits, study-wide: Donors were chiefly white British, with a greater number of females, and clonal diversity was perhaps underestimated. At baseline, just a handful of AZD1222 recipients tested seropositive.

Only in-frame clones appear in the TCRdb table, and some are missing; sequencing was by immunoSEQ multiplex PCR. The sample records tens of thousands of clones, about 85% being singletons. The starting material was peripheral blood, obtained on day 0 of AZD1222 vaccination. The chain recombines TRBV12-3 or TRBV12-4 with TRBJ2-3; D ambiguous. The source is an adult in good health. The CDR3, as DNA: TGTGCCAGCAGTATCGAGGGCACAGATACGCAGTATTTT. Residues: CASSIEGTDTQYF.